The 11 T cell receptor beta chains given below trace back to one sample, sequenced in a study of PD-1 blockade in classical Hodgkin lymphoma. Every patient relapsed after autologous stem cell transplantation, and brentuximab vedotin exposure varied. Assay used: immunoSEQ multiplex PCR; TCRdb lists only in-frame clones, some missing. The sample yields 89,000 or so clones, around 90% seen once. The material sequenced was peripheral blood mononuclear cells (PBMCs), taken before the second cycle of nivolumab. These receptors all come from a human donor with classical Hodgkin lymphoma.

This chain links TRBV7-6 with TRBJ2-7; D possibly corresponds to TRBD2 (5 bases). The CDR3 contains 13 residues. Between the trimmed V and J ends, which lost 5 bases and 1 base, there was a span of 9 bases. The V gene's germline CDR1 is SGHVS and CDR2 FNYEAQ. CDR3: CASSPGVSYEQYF. DNA of the CDR3: TGTGCCAGCAGCCCCGGGGTTTCCTACGAGCAGTACTTC.

The rearrangement uses TRBV9 and TRBJ2-7, with 7 bases aligning to TRBD2. The CDR3 spans 15 residues. CDR1 and CDR2 from the germline V gene are SGDLS and YYNGEE. Germline trimming cut 0 bases from V and 1 base from J; bases unmatched to any gene: 4. The CDR3 bases are TGTGCCAGCAGCGTAGGCCCTAGCGGTTCCTACGAGCAGTACTTC. Translating gives CASSVGPSGSYEQYF.

This chain links TRBV6-1 with TRBJ2-6; D ambiguous. The germline CDR1 and CDR2 sequences are MNHNS and SASEGT. The CDR3 is 17 amino acids. The V gene lost 2 bases and the J gene lost 0 bases, with 11 bases spanning the gap. The CDR3 DNA is TGTGCCAGCAGTGAACAGGACCTAAGCTCTGGGGCCAACGTCCTGACTTTC. It translates to CASSEQDLSSGANVLTF.

The CDR3 protein is CASSDRDRGGYTF. In DNA, the CDR3 is TGTGCCAGCAGTGACCGGGACAGGGGTGGCTACACCTTC. The gene calls are TRBV6-1 and TRBJ1-2; TRBD1 matches 10 bases. This CDR3 region has 13 residues. V lost 3 bases to trimming and J lost 7 bases; unmatched junction nucleotides: 2. Germline CDR1 is MNHNS and CDR2 is SASEGT.

This chain uses TRBV5-1 with TRBJ2-3; D might be TRBD2 (7 bases). V was shortened by 6 bases and J by 1 base, with 12 bases between the two germline ends. Germline lookup yields CDR1 SGHRS and CDR2 YFSETQ. The CDR3 contains 14 residues. In nucleotides, the CDR3 is TGCGCCAGCAAGTGGGGGGGCCGCACAGATACGCAGTATTTT. It translates to CASKWGGRTDTQYF.

This clone was observed once. The CDR3 bases are TGCGCCAGCAGACAGGGGAGTTCTAATTCACCCCTCCACTTT. This encodes CASRQGSSNSPLHF. The rearrangement links TRBV5-1 to TRBJ1-6, with 7 nucleotides matching TRBD1. Per the germline V gene, CDR1 is SGHRS and CDR2 is YFSETQ. The CDR3 is 14 amino acids. The V and J ends lost 5 bases and 6 bases, in that order; junction bases with no gene match: 5.

V and J are TRBV27 and TRBJ1-1; D is perhaps TRBD1 (6 bases). This CDR3 is built from 12 residues. The germline CDR1 and CDR2 sequences are MNHEY and SMNVEV (reference sequence). V was shortened by 8 bases and J by 6 bases, with 13 bases between the two germline ends. This chain's CDR3 is CASHRGGAEAFF. The CDR3 DNA is TGTGCCAGCCATAGGGGGGGGGCTGAAGCTTTCTTT.

This chain joins TRBV29-1 and TRBJ2-5; D not resolved. CDR1 and CDR2 (germline): SQVTM, ANQGSEA. V shed 6 bases and J shed 5 bases, with 7 bases lying between them. The CDR3 is made up of 10 amino acids. CDR3 residues: CSVRQETQYF. CDR3 in DNA: TGCAGCGTCCGGCAGGAGACCCAGTACTTC. Complete variable domain (other parts from reference TRBV29-1 and TRBJ2-5): SAVISQKPSRDICQRGTSLTIQCQVDSQVTMMFWYRQQPGQSLTLIATANQGSEATYESGFVIDKFPISRPNLTFSTLTVSNMSPEDSSIYLCSVRQETQYFGPGTRLLVL.

V is TRBV19 and J is TRBJ2-1; 7 nucleotides align to TRBD2. CDR3 length: 15 residues. Per the germline V gene, CDR1 is LNHDA and CDR2 is SQIVND (reference sequence). After removal of 1 base from V and 6 bases from J, the junction contained 6 bases not matched to a gene. The CDR3 reads CASSIGGLAGNEQFF. The CDR3 nucleotides are TGTGCCAGTAGTATAGGGGGGTTAGCGGGCAATGAGCAGTTCTTC.

The chain has TRBV28 and TRBJ1-3; D uncertain. Trimming stripped 8 bases from V and 3 bases from J, with 11 bases between. CDR3 length: 13 amino acids. Per the germline V gene, CDR1 is MDHEN and CDR2 is SYDVKM. The chain's CDR3 is CASGWAVGNTIYF. DNA of the CDR3: TGTGCCAGCGGTTGGGCAGTTGGAAACACCATATATTTT.

V is TRBV4-1 and J is TRBJ2-1, with D perhaps matching TRBD1 (5 bases). This CDR3 is built from 14 residues. Trimming removed 1 base from V and 10 bases from J, with 14 bases in between. Looked up from germline, CDR1 is MGHRA and CDR2 is YSYEKL. Here the CDR3 DNA reads TGCGCCAGCAGCCAAGGACTGGGGCTTAGGGAGCAGTTCTTC. Translation: CASSQGLGLREQFF.